This TCR beta chain comes out of a study of CD8+ T cells in alopecia areata. Points on this clone: What it binds is not known.

Whole-study results and caveats: Affected lesional scalp, above all in alopecia totalis/universalis, was more clonal than normal scalp.

The V gene lost 8 bases and the J gene lost 2 bases, with 7 bases spanning the gap. Germline V lookup: CDR1 MNHNS, CDR2 SASEGT. The CDR3 contains 12 residues. It was cDNA, reverse transcribed from extracted RNA, that served as the sequencing template. The table came from immunoSEQ multiplex PCR; TCRdb's copy has only in-frame clones and leaves some out. This table has some 200,000 clones, just over 55% appearing once. The chain recombines TRBV6-1 with TRBJ2-1; no firm D call. Sequencing used CD8+ T cells sorted from blood. This clonotype was sampled from a human donor in good health. CDR3 DNA: TGTGCCAGCGTTGAACCCTACAATGAGCAGTTCTTC. Residues: CASVEPYNEQFF.